The 8 T cell receptor beta chains below were found in one sample sequenced in a study of T cells in Graves' hyperthyroidism and ophthalmopathy. From RNA transcripts, TCR beta CDR3 regions were amplified. Researchers ran a first-round RT-PCR on the TCR CDR3 using the HTBI primer set. Via MiXCR, TCRdb re-called the multiplex PCR reads, giving one row per CDR3 protein. This sample yields around 560,000 distinct CDR3 sequences, of which over 15% are seen a single time; about 20% belongs to the top ten. Sequenced: blood. The receptor set was obtained from a woman younger than 30 with Graves' hyperthyroidism.

The rearrangement uses TRBV3-1 and TRBJ1-1; maybe TRBD1 (6 bases). From germline, CDR1 is LGHDT and CDR2 YNNKEL (reference sequence). The CDR3 totals 15 residues. V lost 4 bases, J lost 0 bases, and 12 bases lay in between. CDR3 in DNA: TGTGCCAGCAGCCCAGGGGTGGGGGTGAACACTGAAGCTTTCTTT. Translating it yields CASSPGVGVNTEAFF.

This clonotype has a handful of counts. The chain carries TRBV19 and TRBJ2-1; TRBD2 agrees at 14 bases. The CDR3 runs 16 residues. Germline values: CDR1 LNHDA, CDR2 SQIVND (reference sequence). With V trimmed by 6 bases and J by 7 bases, 8 bases remained unmatched. The DNA of the CDR3 is TGTGCCAGTAGGGGTTATGGGACTAGCGGGGGTAATGAGCAGTTCTTC. The encoded protein is CASRGYGTSGGNEQFF.

V and J are TRBV5-1 and TRBJ1-2; 8 positions agree with TRBD1. V dropped 4 bases and J dropped 3; count of bases not matched to a gene: 5. The CDR3 contains 14 residues. CDR1 is SGHRS, CDR2 YFSETQ, per germline. The CDR3 region is CASSNGQGDYGYTF. The CDR3 nucleotides are TGCGCCAGCAGCAATGGACAGGGCGACTATGGCTACACCTTC.

This clonotype has more than one count but fewer than ten. The chain couples TRBV7-3 to TRBJ1-5; no definite D call. The CDR3 spans 15 residues. Trimming removed 6 bases from V and 2 bases from J, with 14 bases in between. Germline V lookup: CDR1 SGHTA, CDR2 FQGTGA. CDR3 coding DNA: TGTGCCAGCAGTTTAGCAAGGTACGGCAATCAGCCCCAGCATTTT. This sequence encodes CASSLARYGNQPQHF.

Remarks on this clonotype: One base away lies a much larger clone, so this may be a sequencing read error. The V and J genes are TRBV11-2 and TRBJ2-7; 12 nucleotides align to TRBD1. The V gene's germline CDR1 is SGHAT and CDR2 FQNNGV. This CDR3 is built from 16 residues. The CDR3 loop is CASSLVGTGGLDERYF. The CDR3 nucleotides read TGTGCCAGCAGCTTAGTGGGGACAGGGGGCCTAGACGAGCGGTACTTC.

The table lists this clonotype with many counts. The V call is TRBV7-2, the J call TRBJ2-7, with 11 bases that match TRBD2. With V trimmed by 5 bases and J by 2 bases, 8 bases remained unmatched. The V gene's germline CDR1 is SGHTA and CDR2 FQGNSA. The CDR3 is 16 amino acids. CDR3 nucleotides: TGTGCCAGCAGCGGACAAACTAGCGGGGGCGCCTACGAGCAGTACTTC. Its protein product is CASSGQTSGGAYEQYF. Full variable domain (remainder filled in from reference TRBV7-2 and TRBJ2-7): GAGVSQSPSNKVTEKGKDVELRCDPISGHTALYWYRQSLGQGLEFLIYFQGNSAPDKSGLPSDRFSAERTGGSVSTLTIQRTQQEDSAVYLCASSGQTSGGAYEQYFGPGTRLTVT.

This clonotype appeared a few times. The V and J genes are TRBV7-8 and TRBJ2-1; 11 bases map to TRBD2. The CDR3 is made up of 13 amino acids. CDR1 and CDR2 from the germline V gene are SGHVS and FQNEAQ. V was pared by 3 bases and J by 15 bases, with 7 bases of the junction left unmatched. CDR3 region: CASSFLTSGKSFF. For the CDR3, the DNA is TGTGCCAGCAGCTTCCTGACTAGCGGGAAGTCGTTCTTC.

Only a few counts were recorded for this clonotype. The rearrangement links TRBV20-1 to TRBJ2-7; TRBD1 matches at 7 bases. The germline CDR1 and CDR2 sequences are DFQATT and SNEGSKA (reference sequence). CDR3 length: 14 residues. V dropped 2 bases and J dropped 0; count of bases not matched to a gene: 4. The chain's CDR3 is CSARPGQSSYEQYF. CDR3 DNA: TGCAGTGCTAGACCGGGACAGAGCTCCTACGAGCAGTACTTC.